These T cell receptor beta chains were read from a single sample in a study of blood T cell repertoires in COVID-19. The method was immunoSEQ multiplex PCR; TCRdb's version includes in-frame clones alone and lacks a portion of them. The sample consists of some 300,000 clones, just under 90% of them appearing once. The sample taken for sequencing was peripheral blood. The origin of the receptors is a woman in her forties or fifties with COVID-19, enrolled during active disease. The CDR3 runs from the conserved cysteine through the conserved F or W. D genes are given only for firm matches. Expanded clones are given a class, and other clones once, few, many or no size at all.

J,D,size,V,DNA,CDR3
TRBJ2-5,NA,NA,TRBV9,TGTGCCAGCAGCCGAGACAGTCACCAAGAGACCCAGTACTTC,CASSRDSHQETQYF
TRBJ2-5,TRBD1,NA,TRBV5-5,TGTGCCAGCAGCGAACCGACAGGGTGGTTCGGATCCCAGTACTTC,CASSEPTGWFGSQYF
TRBJ1-1,TRBD1,once,TRBV18,TGTGCCAGCTCACCCGCGACAGGGGGGACTGAAGCTTTCTTT,CASSPATGGTEAFF
TRBJ1-1,NA,NA,TRBV4-2,TGTGCCAGCAGCCACATGCCTAGGGGAACTGAAGCTTTCTTT,CASSHMPRGTEAFF
TRBJ2-7,TRBD1,NA,TRBV11-3,TGTGCCAGCAGTTCATTGCGGGACAGGTACGAGCAGTACTTC,CASSSLRDRYEQYF
TRBJ2-7,NA,NA,TRBV21-1,TGTGCCAGCAGCAAAAAACTAGCGGGAGGAGCCTACGAGCAGTACTTC,CASSKKLAGGAYEQYF
TRBJ2-7,TRBD1,once,TRBV11-2,TGTGCCAGCAGCTCCCGGACAGGGGGTTATGGCGAGCAGTACTTC,CASSSRTGGYGEQYF
TRBJ1-1,NA,NA,TRBV4-3,TGCGCCAGCAGCCAGGCGGGGGCGGGGAACACTGAAGCTTTCTTT,CASSQAGAGNTEAFF
TRBJ2-7,TRBD1,NA,TRBV25-1,TGTGCCAGCAGTGGAATTGGACAGGGAAGCTACGAGCAGTACTTC,CASSGIGQGSYEQYF
TRBJ2-5,TRBD1,NA,TRBV3-1/TRBV3-2,TGTGCCAGCAGCCAAGACGCAGGGGGCCTACAAGAGACCCAGTACTTC,CASSQDAGGLQETQYF
TRBJ2-7,NA,NA,TRBV18,TGTGCCAGCTCACCGCGGGCCTACGAGCAGTACTTC,CASSPRAYEQYF
TRBJ1-6,NA,NA,TRBV27,TGTGCCAGCAGTTTATTAAATCGATCGGGAAGTCCACCCCTCCACTTT,CASSLLNRSGSPPLHF
TRBJ2-1,TRBD2,NA,TRBV18,TGTGCCAGCTCACCAGCGGGAGGGTTTAATGAGCAGTTCTTC,CASSPAGGFNEQFF
TRBJ2-1,TRBD2,NA,TRBV25-1,TGTGCCAGCAGTGAACAGCGGGAGGGTTGGAATGAGCAGTTCTTC,CASSEQREGWNEQFF
TRBJ1-5,NA,NA,TRBV6-6,TGTGCCAGCAGTTTGGACAGAGACCGCAATCAGCCCCAGCATTTT,CASSLDRDRNQPQHF
TRBJ2-5,NA,NA,TRBV18,TGTGCCAGCTCAGCCGGGACTGTGCAAGAGACCCAGTACTTC,CASSAGTVQETQYF
TRBJ2-7,TRBD2,NA,TRBV18,TGTGCCAGCTCAACCCGGGGTAGCGGGAGCTACGAGCAGTACTTC,CASSTRGSGSYEQYF
TRBJ2-1,TRBD2,NA,TRBV6-1,TGTGCCAGCAGTGAACTAGCGGGAGGCCCCTACAATGAGCAGTTCTTC,CASSELAGGPYNEQFF
TRBJ2-3,TRBD1,NA,TRBV20-1,TGCAGTGCTAGTGGGACAGGAGAACGAGATACGCAGTATTTT,CSASGTGERDTQYF
TRBJ1-5,NA,once,TRBV12-3/TRBV12-4,TGTGCCAGCAGTCCAGACAGGACCCGACCCCAGCATTTT,CASSPDRTRPQHF
TRBJ2-2,NA,NA,TRBV9,TGTGCCAGCAGCGCTCAGCGGTCCCAAGGCACCGGGGAGCTGTTTTTT,CASSAQRSQGTGELFF
TRBJ2-1,TRBD2,few,TRBV4-3,TGCGCCAGCAGCCAAAGCGGGAGGTATGAGCAGTTCTTC,CASSQSGRYEQFF
TRBJ2-5,TRBD1,NA,TRBV2,TGTGCCAGCAGTGGACAGGGTCTGGAGCGGGAGACCCAGTACTTC,CASSGQGLERETQYF
TRBJ2-7,NA,NA,TRBV5-1,TGCGCCAGCAGCCTAACAGGGTCGTCCGAGCAGTACTTC,CASSLTGSSEQYF
TRBJ1-1,TRBD1,NA,TRBV7-9,TGTGCCAGCAGCTTAGGACAGGGTACCATGAACACTGAAGCTTTCTTT,CASSLGQGTMNTEAFF
TRBJ2-6,TRBD2,NA,TRBV28,TGTGCCAGCAGTGAAACTAGCGGGAACTCTAGGGCCAACGTCCTGACTTTC,CASSETSGNSRANVLTF
TRBJ2-1,TRBD2,NA,TRBV10-2,TGCGCCAGCAGGGGGCTAGCGGGAGTTAATGAGCAGTTCTTC,CASRGLAGVNEQFF
TRBJ2-1,NA,once,TRBV9,TGTGCCAGCAGCGTAGACAGCTACAATGAGCAGTTCTTC,CASSVDSYNEQFF
TRBJ2-1,TRBD2,once,TRBV28,TGTGCCAGCAGGCCTCCCAGCGGGAGATGGCGAAATGAGCAGTTCTTC,CASRPPSGRWRNEQFF
TRBJ1-1,NA,NA,TRBV30,TGTGCCTGGAGTGTACAAGCACCCAGGGTGGGGGGGAGAACTTTCTTT,CAWSVQAPRVGGRTFF
TRBJ2-3,TRBD2,NA,TRBV5-4,TGTGCCAGCAGCTTGGAGGCTAGCGGGAGTACGCAGTATTTT,CASSLEASGSTQYF
TRBJ2-1,TRBD1,NA,TRBV11-2,TGTGCCAGCAGGCTGACAGGGCGGTTATACAATGAGCAGTTCTTC,CASRLTGRLYNEQFF
TRBJ2-5,TRBD2,NA,TRBV7-2,TGTGCCAGCAGCTCCCGAGGGACTAGCGGGAGAGGGACCCAGTACTTC,CASSSRGTSGRGTQYF
TRBJ2-7,TRBD2,NA,TRBV4-3,TGCGCCAGCAGCCAAGATACGGGAGGGATTTACGAGCAGTACTTC,CASSQDTGGIYEQYF
TRBJ1-1,TRBD1,NA,TRBV19,TGTGCCAGTAGTATTGGTCAGGGGGAAGCGGGCACTGAAGCTTTCTTT,CASSIGQGEAGTEAFF
TRBJ2-1,NA,NA,TRBV6-4,TGTGCCAGCAGTGTGTCGCCCACGAGGCGGGGCATTAATGAGCAGTTCTTC,CASSVSPTRRGINEQFF
TRBJ2-7,NA,NA,TRBV3-1/TRBV3-2,TGTGCCAGCAGCCAAGGTACTGCTCGAGGCGAGCAGTACTTC,CASSQGTARGEQYF
TRBJ2-7,TRBD2,NA,TRBV11-2,TGTGCCAGCACCCAAATAAGAAACCGGCGGGAGACCTACGAGCAGTACTTC,CASTQIRNRRETYEQYF
TRBJ2-1,NA,NA,TRBV4-3,TGCGCCAGCAGCCAAGGGAGTAGGAGTGAGCAGTTCTTC,CASSQGSRSEQFF
TRBJ1-2,TRBD1,NA,TRBV5-1,TGCGCCAGCAGCATGGGACAGGGCGGAAATGGCTACACCTTC,CASSMGQGGNGYTF
TRBJ1-4,TRBD1,NA,TRBV15,TGTGCCACCAGCAGAGATCGACAGGGGAATGAAAAACTGTTTTTT,CATSRDRQGNEKLFF
TRBJ2-2,TRBD2,once,TRBV5-1,TGCGCCAGCAACCCGTCAGCTAGCGGGAGGGCCGGTAGGGCCGGGGAGCTGTTTTTT,CASNPSASGRAGRAGELFF
TRBJ1-2,NA,once,TRBV30,TGTGCCTGGAAAAAACAGGGTGCCGGTGGCTACACCTTC,CAWKKQGAGGYTF
TRBJ2-3,NA,NA,TRBV18,TGTGCCAGCTCACCAGGGACTCACGATACGCAGTATTTT,CASSPGTHDTQYF
TRBJ1-3,NA,many,TRBV4-1,TGCGCCAGCAGCCAAGTGGGCAGCTCTGGAAACACCATATATTTT,CASSQVGSSGNTIYF
TRBJ2-5,TRBD2,NA,TRBV11-3,TGTGCCAGCAGCTTAGCACCTAGCGGGTACACAATCCAAGAGACCCAGTACTTC,CASSLAPSGYTIQETQYF